The clone carrying this T cell receptor (beta chain) has just one count. What it recognizes is unknown. Some clones are missing from TCRdb's copy, which holds only in-frame ones; the method was immunoSEQ multiplex PCR. The sample records about 27,000 clones, approximately 94% being singletons. These data belong to a study of T cell clonotyping in hematopoietic cell transplantation. General study findings and limits: At the given depth, recipient repertoires were over 95% de novo clonotypes. Broader posttransplant TCR repertoire diversity was predicted by graft donor and pretransplant recipient Inverse Simpson Index values. Pathologically expanded recipient clonotypes increased progressively from day 30 to day 180 as diversity fell.

The TCR originated in a man aged 50 to 60 in good health. Some clones in this sample may be carry-over from other donors' samples. The sample comprised peripheral blood mononuclear cells.

The CDR3 loop is CAWRGQMYTEAFF. The CDR3 DNA reads as TGTGCCTGGAGGGGACAGATGTACACTGAAGCTTTCTTT. The chain uses TRBV30 and TRBJ1-1; 7 nucleotides align to TRBD1. Germline loops: CDR1 GTSNPN, CDR2 SVGIG (reference sequence). The CDR3 length is 13 residues. The ends lost 3 bases at V and 3 bases at J; junction bases unmatched: 4.